The 27 T cell receptor beta chains in this list originate from one sample, sequenced in a study of T cell clones after liver transplantation. Assay used: immunoSEQ multiplex PCR; TCRdb lists only in-frame clones, some missing. Of about 120,000 clones in the sample, about nine tenths were seen once. The sequencing used CD4+ T cells from blood, collected 12 months after liver transplant. Source of these receptors: a human patient who received a liver transplant. Some T cells may be supplied by the graft donor.

J is TRBJ1-1 and V is TRBV6-1; D is possibly TRBD1 (6 bases). CDR3 length: 13 amino acids. The germline V gene has CDR1 MNHNS and CDR2 SASEGT. Trimming left V 8 bases short and J 4 bases short, with 14 bases between. The CDR3 region has the DNA TGTGCCAGCCAAACGGACAGAGGCACTGAAGCTTTCTTT. Protein product: CASQTDRGTEAFF.

The V and J genes are TRBV7-2 and TRBJ1-5; D is undetermined. CDR1 and CDR2 from the germline V gene are SGHTA and FQGNSA. The CDR3 extends over 14 amino acids. V shed 5 bases and J shed 2 bases, with 10 bases lying between them. CDR3 sequence reads: CASSPGRGNQPQHF. The DNA for the CDR3 is TGTGCCAGCAGCCCTGGAAGGGGCAATCAGCCCCAGCATTTT.

This clone came up once. The chain couples TRBV30 to TRBJ1-5; D is unresolved. The CDR3 has 17 amino acids. The ends were cut back, 0 bases at V and 0 bases at J, with 15 bases in the middle. In germline, CDR1 is GTSNPN, CDR2 SVGIG (reference sequence). CDR3 nucleotide sequence: TGTGCCTGGAGTGTTCGGCGGGGAGGGTATAGCAATCAGCCCCAGCATTTT. Translating it yields CAWSVRRGGYSNQPQHF.

Only a few counts were recorded for this clone. The rearrangement links TRBV5-1 to TRBJ1-2; D is ambiguous. CDR3 size: 14 residues. V was trimmed by 4 bases and J by 4 bases, leaving 14 bases between them. Per the germline V gene, CDR1 is SGHRS and CDR2 is YFSETQ. Here the CDR3 DNA reads TGCGCCAGCAGCCCCGATGGCGACATCTATGGCTACACCTTC. This gives the protein CASSPDGDIYGYTF.

With respect to this clone: The junction and the germline gene differ at one end; a read error may be behind it. This chain links TRBV28 with TRBJ1-4; 7 nucleotides line up with TRBD1. The CDR3 has 16 residues. CDR1 and CDR2 (germline): MDHEN, SYDVKM. CDR3 sequence (DNA): TGTGCCAGCAGTTCCCCTTCGACAGGGTCTAACGAAAAACTGTTTTTT. This codes for CASSSPSTGSNEKLFF.

The rearrangement uses TRBV10-1 and TRBJ2-1; no firm D call. The CDR3 is 13 amino acids. CDR1 and CDR2 from the germline V gene are WNHNN and SYGVQD (reference sequence). V lost 0 bases to trimming and J lost 6 bases, with 6 bases between them. The CDR3 reads CASSESGLNEQFF. CDR3 coding DNA: TGCGCCAGCAGTGAGTCGGGCCTCAATGAGCAGTTCTTC.

The V call is TRBV10-1, the J call TRBJ1-2; perhaps TRBD1 as D (6 bases). Trimming pared 6 bases from V and 0 bases from J, leaving 14 bases between. CDR3 size: 15 residues. Germline CDR1 is WNHNN and CDR2 is SYGVQD (reference sequence). The chain's CDR3 is CASSEGEGANYGYTF. The CDR3 coding sequence is TGCGCCAGCAGCGAGGGAGAGGGGGCTAACTATGGCTACACCTTC.

This chain uses TRBV5-1 with TRBJ1-4; D is ambiguous. V lost 1 base to trimming and J lost 7 bases, with 8 bases between them. Germline loops: CDR1 SGHRS, CDR2 YFSETQ. There are 13 residues in the CDR3. CDR3 in DNA: TGCGCCAGCAGCTTGCAGGTCGGTGAAAAACTGTTTTTT. The encoded protein is CASSLQVGEKLFF. Full variable domain (outside the CDR3, taken from reference TRBV5-1 and TRBJ1-4): KAGVTQTPRYLIKTRGQQVTLSCSPISGHRSVSWYQQTPGQGLQFLFEYFSETQRNKGNFPGRFSGRQFSNSRSEMNVSTLELGDSALYLCASSLQVGEKLFFGSGTQLSVL.

The rearrangement links TRBV15 to TRBJ2-2; 7 nucleotides agree with TRBD1. Germline values: CDR1 LNHNV, CDR2 YYDKDF (reference sequence). J gave up 3 bases and V 2 bases, and 6 bases lay outside the gene matches. CDR3 length equals 16 residues. CDR3 protein: CATSRPTGVDTGELFF. CDR3 nucleotides: TGTGCCACCAGCAGACCTACAGGGGTCGACACCGGGGAGCTGTTTTTT.

The gene calls are TRBV28 and TRBJ2-2; 9 positions match TRBD2. Germline V CDR1 and CDR2: MDHEN, SYDVKM. The V segment lost 5 bases and the J segment 7 bases; nucleotides outside the gene matches: 8. The CDR3 spans 15 residues. CDR3 amino acids: CASSPPGLAGGELFF. CDR3 in DNA: TGTGCCAGCAGTCCTCCGGGACTAGCCGGCGGGGAGCTGTTTTTT.

The CDR3: CASSPRDGEQYF. CDR3 nucleotide sequence: TGTGCCAGCAGCCCTCGGGACGGCGAGCAGTACTTC. The chain is built from TRBV7-2 and TRBJ2-7, with D perhaps given as TRBD1 or TRBD2 (5 bases each). Trimming cost V 5 bases and J 6 bases, with 11 bases left between them. This CDR3 region has 12 residues. CDR1 and CDR2 from the germline V gene are SGHTA and FQGNSA.

This clone was recorded only once. The V call is TRBV7-2, the J call TRBJ2-1; the D gene is possibly TRBD2 (5 bases). This CDR3 has 14 amino acids. Trimming stripped 0 bases from V and 6 bases from J, with 9 bases between. Germline CDR1 SGHTA, CDR2 FQGNSA. CDR3 nucleotides: TGTGCCAGCAGCTTAGCCTTCGCGGGCAATGAGCAGTTCTTC. Translating gives CASSLAFAGNEQFF. The variable domain in full, with the rest retrieved from reference TRBV7-2 and TRBJ2-1, is GAGVSQSPSNKVTEKGKDVELRCDPISGHTALYWYRQSLGQGLEFLIYFQGNSAPDKSGLPSDRFSAERTGGSVSTLTIQRTQQEDSAVYLCASSLAFAGNEQFFGPGTRLTVL.

The chain carries TRBV21-1 and TRBJ2-1. TRBV21-1 is labeled a pseudogene. The CDR3 has 13 amino acids. DNA of the CDR3: TGTGCCAGCAGCCCCGGGCCCTACAATGAGCAGTTCTTC. It is translated as CASSPGPYNEQFF.

CDR3 sequence reads: CASSFPFGKQFF. CDR3 bases: TGTGCCAGCAGTTTCCCTTTCGGGAAGCAGTTCTTC. The chain employs TRBV27 and TRBJ2-1; tentative D call: TRBD2 (5 bases). Trimming stripped 3 bases from V and 11 bases from J, with 11 bases between. Germline V gene data show CDR1 as MNHEY and CDR2 as SMNVEV (reference sequence). The CDR3 consists of 12 residues.

The CDR3 sequence is CASSFGGTSNEQFF. The CDR3 DNA follows: TGTGCCAGCAGTTTTGGCGGGACTAGCAATGAGCAGTTCTTC. This chain uses TRBV28 with TRBJ2-1; 8 positions match TRBD2. CDR1 is MDHEN and CDR2 is SYDVKM in the germline V gene. The CDR3 runs to 14 residues. V lost 3 bases and J lost 6; bases outside the gene matches: 4.

This clone appeared once. The chain combines TRBV28 with TRBJ1-1; D is possibly TRBD1 (5 bases). This CDR3 region has 16 residues. V was trimmed by 2 bases and J by 4 bases, leaving 17 bases between them. Germline V gives CDR1 MDHEN, CDR2 SYDVKM. The CDR3, as DNA: TGTGCCAGCAGTTTAGGGGCGGTTGGTCGGGCCACTGAAGCTTTCTTT. Translation: CASSLGAVGRATEAFF.

The rearrangement uses TRBV5-1 and TRBJ2-7; no reliable D call. V was shortened by 0 bases and J by 2 bases, with 6 bases between the two germline ends. Germline CDR1 and CDR2: SGHRS and YFSETQ. The CDR3 is made up of 13 amino acids. This CDR3 is CASSLVGPYEQYF. The CDR3 bases are TGCGCCAGCAGCTTGGTTGGGCCCTACGAGCAGTACTTC.

This chain links TRBV11-2 with TRBJ1-4; 8 nucleotides line up with TRBD1. Germline loops: CDR1 SGHAT, CDR2 FQNNGV. The CDR3 totals 16 residues. V trimming: 0 bases; J trimming: 7 bases; junction bases outside the gene matches: 7. CDR3 nucleotides: TGTGCCAGCAGCTTAGATCGAGGACAGGGATCTGAAAAACTGTTTTTT. Protein sequence: CASSLDRGQGSEKLFF.

This clone came up once. The chain carries TRBV7-4 and TRBJ2-7, with 9 nucleotides matching TRBD1. CDR1 and CDR2 from the germline V gene are SGHVT and SQSDAQ. J gave up 2 bases and V 4 bases, and 3 bases lay outside the gene matches. This CDR3 region has 14 residues. The CDR3 sequence: CASSYRTGAYEQYF. The CDR3 region has the DNA TGTGCCAGCAGCTATAGGACAGGGGCCTACGAGCAGTACTTC.

The chain uses TRBV30 and TRBJ2-1; TRBD2 matches 10 bases. CDR1 is GTSNPN and CDR2 is SVGIG in the germline V gene (reference sequence). The CDR3 spans 13 residues. The J segment lost 4 bases and the V segment lost 3 bases, leaving 0 bases of the junction unmatched. The CDR3 region has the DNA TGTGCCTGGAGACTAGCGGGATACAATGAGCAGTTCTTC. This codes for CAWRLAGYNEQFF.

This chain connects TRBV5-1 to TRBJ2-5, with 7 bases identical to TRBD1. With 0 bases clipped from V and 5 bases from J, the junction kept 7 bases outside the gene matches. This CDR3 contains 15 residues. CDR1 is SGHRS and CDR2 is YFSETQ in the germline V gene. The CDR3 DNA reads as TGCGCCAGCAGCTTGGCCAGGGGGTTGGTGGAGACCCAGTACTTC. Protein sequence: CASSLARGLVETQYF.

This chain uses TRBV6-5 with TRBJ1-1; the D gene is possibly TRBD1 (5 bases). Germline CDR1 and CDR2: MNHEY and SVGAGI. V was clipped by 7 bases and J by 7 bases, with 16 bases between them. The CDR3 is made up of 13 amino acids. The CDR3 protein is CASTNGGRGEAFF. CDR3 coding DNA: TGTGCCAGCACCAACGGGGGGAGGGGTGAAGCTTTCTTT.

The count of this clone is one. The rearrangement joins TRBV11-3 to TRBJ2-1, with D possibly TRBD1 on 6 matching bases. The CDR3 is made up of 14 amino acids. CDR1 and CDR2 (germline): SGHNT, YENEEA. V was pared by 4 bases and J by 4 bases, with 11 bases between. CDR3 sequence reads: CASSSIRGYNEQFF. The CDR3 DNA is TGTGCCAGCAGCTCGATCAGGGGTTACAATGAGCAGTTCTTC. Combining the CDR3 with reference TRBV11-3 and TRBJ2-1 gives the whole variable domain EAGVVQSPRYKIIEKKQPVAFWCNPISGHNTLYWYLQNLGQGPELLIRYENEEAVDDSQLPKDRFSAERLKGVDSTLKIQPAELGDSAVYLCASSSIRGYNEQFFGPGTRLTVL.

Details on this clone: Additional DNA sequences in this sample encode the identical CDR3. CDR3 sequence reads: CSARVGADTQYF. The CDR3 DNA reads as TGCAGCGCCAGGGTGGGCGCAGATACGCAGTATTTT. J is TRBJ2-3 and V is TRBV29-1, with D tentatively TRBD1 (5 bases). Germline-derived CDR1 and CDR2 are SQVTM and ANQGSEA. Trimming took 7 bases from V and 4 from J, leaving 12 bases between them. The CDR3 is made up of 12 amino acids.

The chain employs TRBV7-7 and TRBJ1-4; a weak D match, TRBD1 (5 bases). This CDR3 comprises 16 residues. Germline assignment: CDR1 SSHAT and CDR2 FNYEAQ (reference sequence). Trimming took 5 bases from V and 8 from J, leaving 21 bases between them. The chain's CDR3 is CASSPGVGGKEEKLFF. The CDR3 nucleotides are TGTGCCAGCAGCCCGGGCGTGGGGGGGAAGGAGGAAAAACTGTTTTTT.

J is TRBJ1-1 and V is TRBV30; D might be TRBD1 (5 bases). V lost 2 bases and J lost 5, with 18 bases in between. This CDR3 contains 15 residues. Per the germline V gene, CDR1 is GTSNPN and CDR2 is SVGIG (reference sequence). The CDR3 nucleotides are TGTGCCTGGAGTCCACCCGGGGCGGGTAGAACTGAAGCTTTCTTT. Encoded protein: CAWSPPGAGRTEAFF.

This clone was seen once. The V call is TRBV6-5, the J call TRBJ2-3, with 8 bases identical to TRBD1. Germline V CDR1 and CDR2: MNHEY, SVGAGI. CDR3 length: 15 residues. The V segment lost 1 base and the J segment 8 bases; nucleotides outside the gene matches: 8. CDR3 sequence (DNA): TGTGCCAGCAGTTACTTACGCCAGGGGGCTAGTACGCAGTATTTT. Its translation: CASSYLRQGASTQYF.